Following are 29 T cell receptor beta chains from one sample sequenced in a study of sequential checkpoint blockade in melanoma (dated by TCRdb to 2018 to 2020). What the treatment or condition label conveys for this sample: randomized to nivolumab then ipilimumab (arm A) or the reverse (arm B). The library relied on the immunoSEQ multiplex PCR assay. What TCRdb holds here is the immuneACCESS table cut down to in-frame rearrangements. Part of the clones is not present; checked against another copy, under half of the missing clones reflect an unresolved V gene, and the others are unexplained. The sample table lists fewer than 25,000 clones, over 80% of them with a count of one. In total, the top ten clones hold about 27% of the sample. Sample: CD8+ T cells sorted from blood (inferred from file names), taken from a patient given nivolumab and ipilimumab in sequence. These receptors all come from a human donor with melanoma.

The gene calls are TRBV28 and TRBJ2-1; weak D call: TRBD2 (6 bases). This CDR3 spans 16 amino acids. Germline assignment: CDR1 MDHEN and CDR2 SYDVKM. V shed 5 bases and J shed 3 bases, with 17 bases lying between them. CDR3 sequence: CASSPSAGPHYNEQFF. CDR3 DNA sequence: TGTGCCAGCAGTCCTTCGGCGGGGCCCCACTACAATGAGCAGTTCTTC.

V usage is TRBV19 and J usage is TRBJ1-1; D is perhaps TRBD1 (5 bases). The CDR3 runs to 13 residues. Per germline, CDR1 LNHDA and CDR2 SQIVND (reference sequence). The germline V and J ends were trimmed by 4 bases and 7 bases, with 13 bases remaining between them. The CDR3 nucleotides are TGTGCCAGTAGTAAGTTGGGGGAGGGTGAAGCTTTCTTT. Its protein product is CASSKLGEGEAFF.

This chain uses TRBV5-6 with TRBJ2-5; 7 bases fit TRBD2. Looked up from germline, CDR1 is SGHDT and CDR2 is YYEEEE. CDR3 size: 13 residues. V trimming: 4 bases; J trimming: 5 bases; junction bases outside the gene matches: 5. CDR3 DNA sequence: TGTGCCAGCAGCACTCAGGGAGGGGAGACCCAGTACTTC. It codes for CASSTQGGETQYF.

The chain employs TRBV9 and TRBJ2-5; no clear D. Trimming cost V 2 bases and J 5 bases, with 10 bases left between them. CDR1 is SGDLS and CDR2 is YYNGEE in the germline V gene. This CDR3 region has 13 residues. DNA for the CDR3: TGTGCCAGCAGCGTCGAGGCCTGGGAGACCCAGTACTTC. Its translation: CASSVEAWETQYF.

The chain couples TRBV27 to TRBJ2-1, with 10 positions matching TRBD1. CDR1 and CDR2 from the germline V gene are MNHEY and SMNVEV (reference sequence). The V and J ends lost 7 bases and 7 bases, in that order; junction bases with no gene match: 7. The CDR3 runs to 14 residues. The CDR3 sequence is CASTPGTGENEQFF. The CDR3, as DNA: TGTGCCAGCACTCCCGGGACAGGGGAGAATGAGCAGTTCTTC.

V is TRBV29-1 and J is TRBJ2-7, with 10 nucleotides matching TRBD2. Germline loops: CDR1 SQVTM, CDR2 ANQGSEA. This CDR3 comprises 16 residues. The trim removed 1 base at V and 5 bases at J, leaving 11 bases unmatched. The CDR3 nucleotides read TGCAGCGTTGAAGCTGTCCCAGCGGGAGGGTCCCACGAGCAGTACTTC. Translation gives CSVEAVPAGGSHEQYF.

The rearrangement links TRBV25-1 to TRBJ1-3; TRBD1 might be the D (5 bases). CDR1 MGHDK and CDR2 SYGVNS come from the germline V gene. With 2 bases removed from V and 0 bases from J, the gap between germline ends came to 14 bases. The CDR3 spans 17 residues. CDR3 coding DNA: TGTGCCAGCAGTGAACCCCAGGGCCTCTTCTCTGGAAACACCATATATTTT. Residues: CASSEPQGLFSGNTIYF.

V and J are TRBV7-9 and TRBJ1-5, with 7 bases fitting TRBD1. The CDR3 loop spans 14 amino acids. V was pared by 4 bases and J by 9 bases, with 9 bases of the junction left unmatched. Germline CDR1 reads SEHNR; CDR2 reads FQNEAQ (reference sequence). CDR3 sequence reads: CASSSGQSAGPQHF. CDR3 coding DNA: TGTGCCAGCAGCTCGGGACAGTCAGCGGGGCCCCAGCATTTT.

The chain carries TRBV7-2 and TRBJ1-2, with D tentatively TRBD1 (6 bases). This CDR3 has 15 residues. CDR1 SGHTA and CDR2 FQGNSA come from the germline V gene. The germline V and J ends were trimmed by 2 bases and 3 bases, with 13 bases remaining between them. CDR3 sequence reads: CASSLHDRLYYGYTF. CDR3 DNA sequence: TGTGCCAGCAGCTTACACGACAGGTTATACTATGGCTACACCTTC.

The rearrangement uses TRBV7-9 and TRBJ1-1; D perhaps matches TRBD1 (5 bases). The CDR3 is 14 residues long. Trimming removed 5 bases at V and 3 bases at J, with 13 bases between. Germline V CDR1 and CDR2: SEHNR, FQNEAQ (reference sequence). The CDR3 reads CASSPQRTYTEAFF. The CDR3 DNA is TGTGCCAGCAGCCCACAAAGGACATACACTGAAGCTTTCTTT.

In its sample, this clone is large (0.1 to 1%). The J gene is TRBJ1-5, the V gene TRBV5-6; 7 bases are a match to TRBD1. This CDR3 is 17 amino acids long. The ends lost 4 bases at V and 7 bases at J; junction bases unmatched: 17. Germline V gene lookup returns CDR1 SGHDT and CDR2 YYEEEE. This CDR3 reads CASSHYRGGAYWQPQHF. As DNA, the CDR3 is TGTGCCAGCAGCCACTACCGAGGGGGCGCATATTGGCAGCCCCAGCATTTT.

The rearrangement uses TRBV7-6 and TRBJ1-1; 7 nucleotides line up with TRBD1. The CDR3 is 13 residues long. V lost 5 bases, J lost 4 bases, and 4 bases stayed unmatched. Germline values: CDR1 SGHVS, CDR2 FNYEAQ. The CDR3 nucleotides read TGTGCCAGCAGCCCAAACAGGGGCACTGAAGCTTTCTTT. Translated, it gives CASSPNRGTEAFF.

V gene TRBV11-2 combines with J gene TRBJ1-5, with TRBD1 as a possible D gene (6 bases). Germline loops: CDR1 SGHAT, CDR2 FQNNGV. The ends were cut back, 2 bases at V and 1 base at J, with 9 bases in the middle. CDR3 length equals 15 residues. The CDR3 spells CASSLSGDSNQPQHF. The CDR3 DNA follows: TGTGCCAGCAGCTTATCAGGGGACAGCAATCAGCCCCAGCATTTT.

J is TRBJ1-3 and V is TRBV9; 9 bases map to TRBD1. V lost 4 bases to trimming and J lost 3 bases; unmatched junction nucleotides: 8. The germline V gene encodes CDR1 SGDLS and CDR2 YYNGEE. The CDR3 has 16 amino acids. CDR3 nucleotides: TGTGCCAGCAGCCTAAGAACAGGGGGCGTTGGAAACACCATATATTTT. Translated: CASSLRTGGVGNTIYF. Combining the CDR3 with reference TRBV9 and TRBJ1-3 gives the whole variable domain DSGVTQTPKHLITATGQRVTLRCSPRSGDLSVYWYQQSLDQGLQFLIQYYNGEERAKGNILERFSAQQFPDLHSELNLSSLELGDSALYFCASSLRTGGVGNTIYFGEGSWLTVV.

V gene TRBV5-1 combines with J gene TRBJ2-7; unclear D gene. Germline CDR1 reads SGHRS; CDR2 reads YFSETQ. The CDR3 totals 13 residues. Trimming removed 1 base from V and 2 bases from J, with 7 bases in between. The CDR3 spells CASSLSTAYEQYF. The CDR3 region has the DNA TGCGCCAGCAGCTTGAGTACAGCCTACGAGCAGTACTTC.

The chain carries TRBV14 and TRBJ2-7, with 7 bases matching TRBD1. V was pared by 2 bases and J by 6 bases, with 4 bases of the junction left unmatched. CDR1 and CDR2 (germline): SGHDN, FVKESK. This CDR3 comprises 13 residues. The CDR3 region has the DNA TGTGCCAGCAGCCAACTACAGGGGAGCGAGCAGTACTTC. Amino acids: CASSQLQGSEQYF.

This clone occurred once. The V call is TRBV6-5, the J call TRBJ2-1; TRBD2 matches at 11 bases. Germline V gives CDR1 MNHEY, CDR2 SVGAGI. V was clipped by 4 bases and J by 7 bases; unmatched bases: 6. The CDR3 covers 15 residues. The CDR3 loop is CASSSSGLAENEQFF. CDR3 nucleotide sequence: TGTGCCAGCAGTTCGTCGGGACTAGCGGAAAATGAGCAGTTCTTC.

The chain has TRBV5-1 and TRBJ1-1; 9 nucleotides line up with TRBD1. J lost 5 bases, V lost 5 bases, and 7 bases had no gene match. Germline V gene data show CDR1 as SGHRS and CDR2 as YFSETQ. The CDR3 runs to 14 residues. The CDR3 nucleotides read TGCGCCAGCAGGGGAGACAGGGGGGGAACTGAAGCTTTCTTT. Its protein product is CASRGDRGGTEAFF.

The chain recombines TRBV2 with TRBJ2-7; D gene uncertain. With 7 bases removed from V and 2 bases from J, the gap between germline ends came to 9 bases. The CDR3 spans 12 residues. In germline, CDR1 is SNHLY, CDR2 FYNNEI. This CDR3 is CASNPLTYEQYF. The DNA for the CDR3 is TGTGCCAGCAATCCCCTAACCTACGAGCAGTACTTC.

The chain recombines TRBV28 with TRBJ2-7; maybe TRBD1 (7 bases). The CDR3 contains 13 residues. CDR1 MDHEN and CDR2 SYDVKM come from the germline V gene. Trimming removed 6 bases at V and 2 bases at J, with 11 bases between. The CDR3 reads CASRRGTAYEQYF. As DNA, the CDR3 is TGTGCCAGCAGACGGGGGACAGCCTACGAGCAGTACTTC.

CDR3 residues: CASSLVSQGTDTQYF. The DNA for the CDR3 is TGTGCCAGCAGCCTGGTGTCACAGGGGACAGATACGCAGTATTTT. The chain combines TRBV7-9 with TRBJ2-3; 7 bases are a match to TRBD1. The germline gives CDR1 SEHNR, CDR2 FQNEAQ (reference sequence). CDR3 length equals 15 residues. The V gene end was trimmed by 5 bases and the J gene end by 3 bases; junction bases not matched to a gene: 8.

The rearrangement uses TRBV27 and TRBJ2-5; 7 nucleotides line up with TRBD1. The DNA end favors TRBJ2-7, so the J call may be wrong. CDR1 and CDR2 from the germline V gene are MNHEY and SMNVEV (reference sequence). The CDR3 has 14 residues. In DNA, the CDR3 is TGTGCCAGCAGTTTCAGGGGGTTCGGGAACGAGCAGTACTTC. It codes for CASSFRGFGNEQYF.

CDR3: CASSFRLAGTNTGELFF. As DNA, the CDR3 is TGTGCCAGCAGCTTTAGACTAGCGGGAACAAACACCGGGGAGCTGTTTTTT. The chain combines TRBV5-6 with TRBJ2-2, with 11 bases that match TRBD2. CDR3 length: 17 residues. Germline V lookup: CDR1 SGHDT, CDR2 YYEEEE. J gave up 2 bases and V 2 bases, and 5 bases lay outside the gene matches.

The V gene is TRBV29-1, the J gene TRBJ2-6, with 7 bases matching TRBD1. After removal of 4 bases from V and 0 bases from J, the junction contained 6 bases not matched to a gene. The CDR3 runs to 16 residues. Germline V lookup: CDR1 SQVTM, CDR2 ANQGSEA. CDR3 in DNA: TGCAGCGTTGTTACAGGGGAGCCCTCTGGGGCCAACGTCCTGACTTTC. This translates into CSVVTGEPSGANVLTF.

The chain recombines TRBV4-3 with TRBJ2-7; possible D gene TRBD1, 5 bases. The CDR3 covers 13 residues. Germline V gene data show CDR1 as LGHNA and CDR2 as YSLEER. Deletions cut 5 bases from V and 3 bases from J, with 11 bases between. Here the CDR3 DNA reads TGCGCCAGCAGCTCCGGTCAGGGCTACGAGCAGTACTTC. Translation gives CASSSGQGYEQYF.

This rearrangement joins TRBV5-6 to TRBJ1-2, with unresolved D. This CDR3 spans 14 amino acids. Trimming shortened V by 0 bases and J by 8 bases, and 14 bases separated the two germline ends. Per the germline V gene, CDR1 is SGHDT and CDR2 is YYEEEE. CDR3: CASSLVGWEDGYTF. CDR3 bases: TGTGCCAGCAGCTTGGTCGGGTGGGAGGACGGCTACACCTTC.

The chain combines TRBV15 with TRBJ1-5; D is ambiguous. Germline CDR1 reads LNHNV; CDR2 reads YYDKDF (reference sequence). The CDR3 is made up of 14 amino acids. Trimming cost V 8 bases and J 1 base, with 12 bases left between them. The CDR3 DNA is TGTGCCACCGACAACGACCTGAGCAATCAGCCCCAGCATTTT. Translated, it gives CATDNDLSNQPQHF.

This chain uses TRBV25-1 with TRBJ2-7; D is unresolved. V was pared by 2 bases and J by 6 bases, with 5 bases between. The CDR3 totals 11 residues. Germline V gene data show CDR1 as MGHDK and CDR2 as SYGVNS. Here the CDR3 DNA reads TGTGCCAGCAGTGAAACCGGCGAGCAGTACTTC. Its translation: CASSETGEQYF.

The chain employs TRBV4-1 and TRBJ1-2; TRBD1 agrees at 9 bases. Germline lookup yields CDR1 MGHRA and CDR2 YSYEKL. The CDR3 covers 14 residues. The trim removed 4 bases at V and 1 base at J, leaving 1 base unmatched. CDR3 amino acids: CASSPGQGNYGYTF. CDR3 in DNA: TGCGCCAGCAGCCCGGGACAGGGTAACTATGGCTACACCTTC.